This entry concerns a single T cell receptor beta chain. Its antigen is not identified. Clones were read by immunoSEQ multiplex PCR, and TCRdb kept only the in-frame ones, dropping some. This sample has some 13,000 clones; roughly four fifths occur once, and the top ten carry 0.75% to 1%. This CDR3 is 13 amino acids long. Germline CDR1 is PRHDT and CDR2 is FYEKMQ (reference sequence). Trimming took 3 bases from V and 1 from J, leaving 6 bases between them. This entry is derived from a study of T cells after posttransplantation cyclophosphamide. Study conclusions and caveats: After PTCy, TRB diversity resembled that of CNI/methotrexate controls. Blood and skin or GI T cell repertoires showed limited TRB overlap.

The sequence was collected from a man in his fifties in good health, CMV-negative, and a related stem cell transplant donor. The sequencing sample was made of memory CD4+ T cells sorted from PBMCs. The rearrangement uses TRBV13 and TRBJ1-1; no clear D. The CDR3 here is CASSLTTNTEAFF. CDR3 nucleotides: TGTGCCAGCAGCTTGACAACGAACACTGAAGCTTTCTTT.